This TCR beta chain comes out of a study of OX40 agonist ivuxolimab in advanced cancers. The data were produced by immunoSEQ multiplex PCR, yet TCRdb's version contains in-frame clones alone and is incomplete. The sample contains about 62,000 clones, 79% of which appear only once. V lost 1 base, J lost 4 bases, and 24 bases stayed unmatched. The CDR3 loop spans 21 amino acids. The germline gives CDR1 SGHDN, CDR2 FVKESK. The TCR comes from an adult with an advanced solid tumor such as melanoma, head and neck, liver or kidney cancer. The rearrangement links TRBV14 to TRBJ2-7; 8 bases agree with TRBD2. This sample comprised CD4+ or CD8+ T cells sorted from blood, obtained in a trial of the OX40 agonist ivuxolimab. The CDR3 loop reads CASSQVLGPLKRESLFYEQYF. CDR3 bases: TGTGCCAGCAGCCAAGTCCTCGGCCCTCTTAAGCGGGAGTCCCTCTTTTACGAGCAGTACTTC.